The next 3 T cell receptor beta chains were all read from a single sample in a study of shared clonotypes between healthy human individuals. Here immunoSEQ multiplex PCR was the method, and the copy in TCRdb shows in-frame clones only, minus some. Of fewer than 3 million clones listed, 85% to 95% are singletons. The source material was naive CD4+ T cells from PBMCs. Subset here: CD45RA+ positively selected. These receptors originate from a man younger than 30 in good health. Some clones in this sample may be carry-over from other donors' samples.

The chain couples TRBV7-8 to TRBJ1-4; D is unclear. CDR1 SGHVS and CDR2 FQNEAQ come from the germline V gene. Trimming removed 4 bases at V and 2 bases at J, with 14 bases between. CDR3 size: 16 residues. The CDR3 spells CASSSPGSSTNEKLFF. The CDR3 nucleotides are TGTGCCAGCAGCTCCCCGGGATCCTCTACTAATGAAAAACTGTTTTTT.

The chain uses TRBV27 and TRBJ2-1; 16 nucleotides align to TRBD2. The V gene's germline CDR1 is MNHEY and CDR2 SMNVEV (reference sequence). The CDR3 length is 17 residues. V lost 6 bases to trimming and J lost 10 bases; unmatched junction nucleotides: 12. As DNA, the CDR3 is TGTGCCAGCAGGCAGGGACTAGCGGGAGGGTTGGTCCGGGAGCAGTTCTTC. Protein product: CASRQGLAGGLVREQFF.

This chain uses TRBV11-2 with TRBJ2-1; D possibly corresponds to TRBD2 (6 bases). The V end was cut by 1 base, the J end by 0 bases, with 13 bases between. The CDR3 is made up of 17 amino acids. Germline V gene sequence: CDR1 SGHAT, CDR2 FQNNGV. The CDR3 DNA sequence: TGTGCCAGCAGCTTAGCGTACGGCGGGGCCTCCTACAATGAGCAGTTCTTC. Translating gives CASSLAYGGASYNEQFF.